This T cell receptor (beta chain) was identified during a study of pediatric ulcerative colitis. This was a survey-level run. Samples were sequenced at Survey level, maximum 500,000 reads. Clones were read by immunoSEQ multiplex PCR, and TCRdb kept only the in-frame ones, dropping some. The sample contains about 64,000 clones, around 85% of which appear only once. Study-level points and caveats: A couple of rectal clonotypes were found only in ulcerative colitis patients, all of them.

Ulcerative colitis patients received no immunosuppressive medication before the diagnostic colonoscopy. CDR1 and CDR2 from the germline V gene are MNHEY and SMNVEV (reference sequence). The CDR3 length is 15 residues. The V gene lost 2 bases and the J gene lost 1 base, with 12 bases spanning the gap. This clone showed up just once. Its antigen is still unknown. The source is a boy aged 10-17 years with severe ulcerative colitis. The chain employs TRBV27 and TRBJ2-7, with a weak D call TRBD2 (6 bases). Input material: blood. CDR3 in amino acids: CASSLGLSGSYEQYF. The CDR3 DNA sequence: TGTGCCAGCAGTTTAGGTCTAAGCGGGTCCTACGAGCAGTACTTC.